A selection of T cell receptor beta chains follows, all from one sample in a study of cytomegalovirus exposure and HLA in healthy donors. Libraries were prepared by immunoSEQ multiplex PCR; TCRdb keeps only in-frame clonotypes and omits some of them. In the table there are 55,000 to 85,000 clones, around 72% of which are singletons. The sequencing input was PBMCs. The receptors originated from a woman in her 40s in good health and CMV-seropositive. Both conserved end residues are part of each CDR3. D genes are given only for firm matches. Expanded clones get a size class; other rows say once, few or many, or leave the size out.

V gene: TRBV9
D gene: TRBD1
J gene: TRBJ2-7
clone size: NA
CDR3 length: 14
CDR3 protein: CASSVTGGVYEQYF
CDR3 DNA: TGTGCCAGCAGCGTCACAGGGGGCGTCTACGAGCAGTACTTC

V gene: TRBV9
D gene: NA
J gene: TRBJ1-1
clone size: NA
CDR3 length: 14
CDR3 protein: CASSVVEAYTEAFF
CDR3 DNA: TGTGCCAGCAGCGTAGTTGAAGCGTACACTGAAGCTTTCTTT

V gene: TRBV27
D gene: NA
J gene: TRBJ1-2
clone size: NA
CDR3 length: 13
CDR3 protein: CASSLQGIGGYTF
CDR3 DNA: TGTGCCAGCAGCTTACAGGGAATAGGGGGCTACACCTTC

V gene: TRBV7-9
D gene: NA
J gene: TRBJ1-6
clone size: NA
CDR3 length: 15
CDR3 protein: CASSSITGSNSPLHF
CDR3 DNA: TGTGCCAGCAGCTCGATTACAGGGTCCAATTCACCCCTCCACTTT

V gene: TRBV30
D gene: NA
J gene: TRBJ2-5
clone size: NA
CDR3 length: 13
CDR3 protein: CAWKTSAGETQYF
CDR3 DNA: TGTGCCTGGAAGACTAGTGCAGGAGAGACCCAGTACTTC

V gene: TRBV6-1
D gene: NA
J gene: TRBJ2-5
clone size: NA
CDR3 length: 18
CDR3 protein: CASSARYQRAQPQETQYF
CDR3 DNA: TGTGCCAGCAGTGCGCGATATCAGCGGGCGCAACCCCAAGAGACCCAGTACTTC

V gene: TRBV6-1
D gene: NA
J gene: TRBJ1-1
clone size: NA
CDR3 length: 14
CDR3 protein: CASRTDRLNTEAFF
CDR3 DNA: TGTGCCAGCAGGACCGACAGATTGAACACTGAAGCTTTCTTT

V gene: TRBV11-3
D gene: NA
J gene: TRBJ1-1
clone size: NA
CDR3 length: 16
CDR3 protein: CASSLRWDIVDTEAFF
CDR3 DNA: TGTGCCAGCAGCTTGCGGTGGGACATCGTGGACACTGAAGCTTTCTTT

V gene: TRBV9
D gene: TRBD1
J gene: TRBJ2-7
clone size: NA
CDR3 length: 15
CDR3 protein: CASSVGGDRVGEQYF
CDR3 DNA: TGTGCCAGCAGCGTAGGAGGGGACAGGGTGGGTGAGCAGTACTTC

V gene: TRBV21-1
D gene: NA
J gene: TRBJ2-1
clone size: NA
CDR3 length: 20
CDR3 protein: CASSKGWGGTQASKANEQFF
CDR3 DNA: TGTGCCAGCAGCAAAGGGTGGGGGGGGACGCAGGCCTCAAAAGCCAATGAGCAGTTCTTC

V gene: TRBV27
D gene: NA
J gene: TRBJ1-5
clone size: NA
CDR3 length: 14
CDR3 protein: CASRVRGEGQPQHF
CDR3 DNA: TGTGCCAGCAGGGTGCGGGGGGAGGGTCAGCCCCAGCATTTT

V gene: TRBV19
D gene: TRBD2
J gene: TRBJ2-5
clone size: NA
CDR3 length: 14
CDR3 protein: CASKPGLGAETQYF
CDR3 DNA: TGTGCCAGTAAGCCGGGACTAGGGGCTGAGACCCAGTACTTC

V gene: TRBV7-6
D gene: NA
J gene: TRBJ2-7
clone size: NA
CDR3 length: 13
CDR3 protein: CASSFSPRDEQYF
CDR3 DNA: TGTGCCAGCAGCTTCTCCCCCCGGGACGAGCAGTACTTC

V gene: TRBV28
D gene: NA
J gene: TRBJ1-2
clone size: NA
CDR3 length: 13
CDR3 protein: CASSSGGLIGYTF
CDR3 DNA: TGTGCCAGCAGTTCGGGGGGGTTGATCGGCTACACCTTC

V gene: TRBV2
D gene: NA
J gene: TRBJ1-5
clone size: few
CDR3 length: 17
CDR3 protein: CASSEWLVRDNNQPQHF
CDR3 DNA: TGTGCCAGCAGTGAATGGTTAGTTAGGGACAACAATCAGCCCCAGCATTTT

V gene: TRBV27
D gene: TRBD1
J gene: TRBJ2-1
clone size: NA
CDR3 length: 16
CDR3 protein: CASSFLGQGASNEQFF
CDR3 DNA: TGTGCCAGCAGTTTCTTGGGACAGGGGGCGTCCAATGAGCAGTTCTTC

V gene: TRBV30
D gene: NA
J gene: TRBJ1-1
clone size: once
CDR3 length: 14
CDR3 protein: CAWDAIGSNTEAFF
CDR3 DNA: TGTGCCTGGGATGCGATCGGGTCCAACACTGAAGCTTTCTTT

V gene: TRBV6-1
D gene: NA
J gene: TRBJ1-6
clone size: once
CDR3 length: 12
CDR3 protein: CASRTANSPLHF
CDR3 DNA: TGTGCCAGCAGGACAGCTAATTCACCCCTCCACTTT

V gene: TRBV9
D gene: NA
J gene: TRBJ1-4
clone size: NA
CDR3 length: 14
CDR3 protein: CASSVRGTNEKLFF
CDR3 DNA: TGTGCCAGCAGCGTGAGGGGGACTAATGAAAAACTGTTTTTT

V gene: TRBV27
D gene: NA
J gene: TRBJ1-2
clone size: NA
CDR3 length: 16
CDR3 protein: CASSLSRTGRRDGYTF
CDR3 DNA: TGTGCCAGCAGTTTATCGAGGACTGGCCGAAGGGATGGCTACACCTTC

V gene: TRBV5-4
D gene: TRBD2
J gene: TRBJ2-1
clone size: NA
CDR3 length: 16
CDR3 protein: CASSLDAGGLYNEQFF
CDR3 DNA: TGTGCCAGCAGCTTGGATGCGGGGGGGCTGTACAATGAGCAGTTCTTC

V gene: TRBV5-6
D gene: TRBD1
J gene: TRBJ1-2
clone size: NA
CDR3 length: 16
CDR3 protein: CASSPYRTGRTYGYTF
CDR3 DNA: TGTGCCAGCAGCCCCTACAGGACAGGGAGGACCTATGGCTACACCTTC

V gene: TRBV5-6
D gene: NA
J gene: TRBJ1-2
clone size: NA
CDR3 length: 15
CDR3 protein: CASSDRNSISYGYTF
CDR3 DNA: TGTGCCAGCAGCGACCGGAACAGCATCTCCTATGGCTACACCTTC

V gene: TRBV7-9
D gene: NA
J gene: TRBJ1-4
clone size: NA
CDR3 length: 14
CDR3 protein: CASSMVATNEKLFF
CDR3 DNA: TGTGCCAGCAGCATGGTAGCAACTAATGAAAAACTGTTTTTT

V gene: TRBV2
D gene: NA
J gene: TRBJ1-2
clone size: NA
CDR3 length: 15
CDR3 protein: CASTRAGGHPYGYTF
CDR3 DNA: TGTGCCAGCACTAGAGCTGGGGGACACCCCTATGGCTACACCTTC

V gene: TRBV7-9
D gene: NA
J gene: TRBJ2-5
clone size: NA
CDR3 length: 16
CDR3 protein: CASSPTGLIGQETQYF
CDR3 DNA: TGTGCCAGCAGTCCGACAGGATTAATAGGCCAAGAGACCCAGTACTTC

V gene: TRBV9
D gene: NA
J gene: TRBJ1-6
clone size: NA
CDR3 length: 16
CDR3 protein: CASSVDPGVENSPLHF
CDR3 DNA: TGTGCCAGCAGCGTAGATCCGGGGGTAGAAAATTCACCCCTCCACTTT

V gene: TRBV21-1
D gene: NA
J gene: TRBJ1-6
clone size: NA
CDR3 length: 15
CDR3 protein: CASTRMGCENSPLHF
CDR3 DNA: TGTGCCAGCACCCGAATGGGCTGCGAGAATTCACCCCTCCACTTT